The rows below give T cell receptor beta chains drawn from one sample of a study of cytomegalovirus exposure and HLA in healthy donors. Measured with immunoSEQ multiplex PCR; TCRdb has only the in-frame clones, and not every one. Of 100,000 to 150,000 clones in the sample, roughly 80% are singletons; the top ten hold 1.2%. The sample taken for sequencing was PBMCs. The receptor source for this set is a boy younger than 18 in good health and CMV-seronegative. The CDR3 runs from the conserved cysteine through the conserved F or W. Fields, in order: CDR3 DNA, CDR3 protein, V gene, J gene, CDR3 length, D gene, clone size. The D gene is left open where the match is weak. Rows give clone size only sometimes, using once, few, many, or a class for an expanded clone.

CDR3nt: TGCAGCGTTCAAATACAGGGGCATGTATACGAGCAGTACTTC
CDR3aa: CSVQIQGHVYEQYF
v_gene: TRBV29-1
j_gene: TRBJ2-7
len: 14
d_gene: TRBD1
abundance: NA

CDR3nt: TGCGCCAGCAGCTTGGACAATTTAGCGGCAAATGGCTACACCTTC
CDR3aa: CASSLDNLAANGYTF
v_gene: TRBV5-1
j_gene: TRBJ1-2
len: 15
d_gene: NA
abundance: few

CDR3nt: TGTGCCATCAGTGAGCCGGGACAGGGAGGCTCCTACGAGCAGTACTTC
CDR3aa: CAISEPGQGGSYEQYF
v_gene: TRBV10-3
j_gene: TRBJ2-7
len: 16
d_gene: TRBD1
abundance: NA

CDR3nt: TGTGCCAGCAGCTTGACTTACTCTGGAAACACCATATATTTT
CDR3aa: CASSLTYSGNTIYF
v_gene: TRBV7-9
j_gene: TRBJ1-3
len: 14
d_gene: NA
abundance: few

CDR3nt: TGCGCCAGTACGCCGGGACAGGGGATCACTGAAGCTTTCTTT
CDR3aa: CASTPGQGITEAFF
v_gene: TRBV4-3
j_gene: TRBJ1-1
len: 14
d_gene: TRBD1
abundance: NA

CDR3nt: TGTGCCACGTCAGGGGTCCTCTACGAGCAGTACTTC
CDR3aa: CATSGVLYEQYF
v_gene: TRBV10-3
j_gene: TRBJ2-7
len: 12
d_gene: NA
abundance: NA

CDR3nt: TGTGCCACCAGCAGAGTGGCCACAGACTATGGCTACACCTTC
CDR3aa: CATSRVATDYGYTF
v_gene: TRBV15
j_gene: TRBJ1-2
len: 14
d_gene: NA
abundance: NA

CDR3nt: TGTGCCAGTAGTCCCCCGGGGGCCTACGAGCAGTACTTC
CDR3aa: CASSPPGAYEQYF
v_gene: TRBV19
j_gene: TRBJ2-7
len: 13
d_gene: NA
abundance: NA

CDR3nt: TGTGCCAGCAGCGTAGAGGGGACTAGCGGGAGGGGCTCCTACAATGAGCAGTTCTTC
CDR3aa: CASSVEGTSGRGSYNEQFF
v_gene: TRBV9
j_gene: TRBJ2-1
len: 19
d_gene: TRBD2
abundance: NA

CDR3nt: TGTGCCAGCAGCTCCCAGGTGGGGGACTATCAGCCCCAGCATTTT
CDR3aa: CASSSQVGDYQPQHF
v_gene: TRBV7-9
j_gene: TRBJ1-5
len: 15
d_gene: NA
abundance: NA

CDR3nt: TGTGCCAGCAGCCCTCGGCGGGAGGGAGATACGCAGTATTTT
CDR3aa: CASSPRREGDTQYF
v_gene: TRBV7-2
j_gene: TRBJ2-3
len: 14
d_gene: TRBD2
abundance: NA